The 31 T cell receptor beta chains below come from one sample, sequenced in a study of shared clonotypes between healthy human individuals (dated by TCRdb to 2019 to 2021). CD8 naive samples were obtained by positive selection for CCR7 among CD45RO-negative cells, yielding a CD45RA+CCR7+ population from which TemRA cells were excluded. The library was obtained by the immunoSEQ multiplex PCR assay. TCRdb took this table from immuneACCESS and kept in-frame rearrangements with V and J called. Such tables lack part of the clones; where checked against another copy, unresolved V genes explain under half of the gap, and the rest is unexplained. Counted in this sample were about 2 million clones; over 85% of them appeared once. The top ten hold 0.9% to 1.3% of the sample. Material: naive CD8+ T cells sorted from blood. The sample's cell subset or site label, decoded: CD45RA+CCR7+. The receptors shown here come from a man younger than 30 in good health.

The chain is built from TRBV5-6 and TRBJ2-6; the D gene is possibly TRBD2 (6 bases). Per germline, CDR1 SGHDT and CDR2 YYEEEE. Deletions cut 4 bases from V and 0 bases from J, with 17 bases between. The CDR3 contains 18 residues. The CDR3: CASSQGPRESSGANVLTF. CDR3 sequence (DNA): TGTGCCAGCAGCCAGGGACCCCGGGAGAGCTCTGGGGCCAACGTCCTGACTTTC.

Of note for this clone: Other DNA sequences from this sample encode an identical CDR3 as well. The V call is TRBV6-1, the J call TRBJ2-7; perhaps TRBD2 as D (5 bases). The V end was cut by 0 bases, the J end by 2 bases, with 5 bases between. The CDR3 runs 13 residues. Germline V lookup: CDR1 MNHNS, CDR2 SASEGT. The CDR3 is CASSEAGTYEQYF. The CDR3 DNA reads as TGTGCCAGCAGTGAAGCCGGGACCTACGAGCAGTACTTC.

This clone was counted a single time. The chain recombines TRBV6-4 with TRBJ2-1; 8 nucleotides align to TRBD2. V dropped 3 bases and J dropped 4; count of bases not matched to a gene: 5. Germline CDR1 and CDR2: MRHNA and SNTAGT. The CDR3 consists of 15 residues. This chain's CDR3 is CASSEVSGAYNEQFF. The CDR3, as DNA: TGTGCCAGCAGTGAGGTTAGCGGGGCTTACAATGAGCAGTTCTTC.

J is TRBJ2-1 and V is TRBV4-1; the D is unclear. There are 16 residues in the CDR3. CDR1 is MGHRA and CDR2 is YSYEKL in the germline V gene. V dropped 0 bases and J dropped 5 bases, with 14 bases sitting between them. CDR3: CASSQDRDGYNNEQFF. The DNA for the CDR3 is TGCGCCAGCAGCCAAGATAGAGACGGTTACAACAATGAGCAGTTCTTC.

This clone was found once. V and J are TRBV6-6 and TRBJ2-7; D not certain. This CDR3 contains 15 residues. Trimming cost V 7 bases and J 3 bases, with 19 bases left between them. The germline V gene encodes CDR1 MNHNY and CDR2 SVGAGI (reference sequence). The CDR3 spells CASTLDRFGDYEQYF. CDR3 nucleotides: TGTGCCAGCACTCTGGACCGCTTTGGGGACTACGAGCAGTACTTC.

The CDR3 is CSVEDPMGRMNTEAFF. In DNA form, the CDR3 reads TGCAGCGTTGAAGATCCAATGGGACGCATGAACACTGAAGCTTTCTTT. This chain uses TRBV29-1 with TRBJ1-1; D perhaps matches TRBD1 (5 bases). Germline CDR1 reads SQVTM; CDR2 reads ANQGSEA. The germline V and J ends were trimmed by 0 bases and 0 bases, with 14 bases remaining between them. The CDR3 is made up of 16 amino acids.

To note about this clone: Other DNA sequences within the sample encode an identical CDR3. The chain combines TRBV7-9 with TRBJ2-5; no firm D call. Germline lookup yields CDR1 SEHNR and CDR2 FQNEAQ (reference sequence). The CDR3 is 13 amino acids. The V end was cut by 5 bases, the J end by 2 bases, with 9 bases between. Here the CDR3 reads CASSPGSQETQYF. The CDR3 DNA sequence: TGTGCCAGCAGCCCCGGGTCTCAAGAGACCCAGTACTTC.

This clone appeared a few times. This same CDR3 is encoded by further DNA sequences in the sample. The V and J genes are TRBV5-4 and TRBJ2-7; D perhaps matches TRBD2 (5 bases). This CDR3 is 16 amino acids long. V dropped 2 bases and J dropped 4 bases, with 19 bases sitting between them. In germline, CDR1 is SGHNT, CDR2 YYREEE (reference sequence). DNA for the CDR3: TGTGCCAGCAGCTTCCAGGCCACGAGGGTTGGGTACGAGCAGTACTTC. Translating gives CASSFQATRVGYEQYF. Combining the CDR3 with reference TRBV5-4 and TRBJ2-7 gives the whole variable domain ETGVTQSPTHLIKTRGQQVTLRCSSQSGHNTVSWYQQALGQGPQFIFQYYREEENGRGNFPPRFSGLQFPNYSSELNVNALELDDSALYLCASSFQATRVGYEQYFGPGTRLTVT.

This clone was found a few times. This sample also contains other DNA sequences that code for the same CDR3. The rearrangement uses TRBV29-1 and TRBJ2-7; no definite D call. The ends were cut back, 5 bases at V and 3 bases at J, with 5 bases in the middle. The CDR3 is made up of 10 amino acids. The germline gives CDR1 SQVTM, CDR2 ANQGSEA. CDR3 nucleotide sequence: TGCAGCGTTAGGGACTACGAGCAGTACTTC. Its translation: CSVRDYEQYF.

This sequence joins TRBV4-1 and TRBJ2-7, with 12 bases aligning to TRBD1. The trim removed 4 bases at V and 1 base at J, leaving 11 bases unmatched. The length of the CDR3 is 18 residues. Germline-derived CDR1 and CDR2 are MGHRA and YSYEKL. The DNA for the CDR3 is TGCGCCAGCAGCCCTGTATTTGGGACAGGGGGCGGTTCCTACGAGCAGTACTTC. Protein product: CASSPVFGTGGGSYEQYF.

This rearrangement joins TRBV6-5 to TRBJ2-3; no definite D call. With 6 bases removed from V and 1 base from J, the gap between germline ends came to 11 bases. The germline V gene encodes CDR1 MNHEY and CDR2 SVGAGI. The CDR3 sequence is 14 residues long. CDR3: CASRPIPGTDTQYF. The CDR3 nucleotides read TGTGCCAGCAGGCCTATCCCGGGCACAGATACGCAGTATTTT.

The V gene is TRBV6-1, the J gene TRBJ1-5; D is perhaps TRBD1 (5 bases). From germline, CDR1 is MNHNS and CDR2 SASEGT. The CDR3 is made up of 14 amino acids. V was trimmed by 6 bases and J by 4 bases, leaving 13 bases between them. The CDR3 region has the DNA TGTGCCAGCAGGGGAGGCGGGGGGAATCAGCCCCAGCATTTT. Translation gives CASRGGGGNQPQHF.

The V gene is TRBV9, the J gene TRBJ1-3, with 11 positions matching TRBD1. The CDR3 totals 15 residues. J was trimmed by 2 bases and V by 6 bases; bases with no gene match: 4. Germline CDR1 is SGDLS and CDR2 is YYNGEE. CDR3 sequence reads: CASTPGQGAGNTIYF. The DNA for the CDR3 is TGTGCCAGCACTCCGGGACAGGGGGCTGGAAACACCATATATTTT.

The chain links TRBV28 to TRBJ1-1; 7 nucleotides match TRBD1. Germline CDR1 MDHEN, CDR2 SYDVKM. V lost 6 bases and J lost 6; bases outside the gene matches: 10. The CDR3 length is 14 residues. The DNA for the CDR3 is TGTGCCAGCAGCTCCACAGGGGAATGGGCTGAAGCTTTCTTT. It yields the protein CASSSTGEWAEAFF.

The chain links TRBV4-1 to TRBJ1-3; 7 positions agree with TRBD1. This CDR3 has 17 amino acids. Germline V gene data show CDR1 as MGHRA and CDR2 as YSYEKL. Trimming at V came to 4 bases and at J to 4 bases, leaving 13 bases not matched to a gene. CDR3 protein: CASSPFPGTEDGNTIYF. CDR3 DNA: TGCGCCAGCAGCCCCTTCCCCGGGACAGAGGACGGAAACACCATATATTTT.

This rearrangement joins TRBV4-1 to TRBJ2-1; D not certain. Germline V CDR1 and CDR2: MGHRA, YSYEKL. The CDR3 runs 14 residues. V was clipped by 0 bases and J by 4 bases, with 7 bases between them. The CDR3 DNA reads TGCGCCAGCAGCCAAGAAGAAGGGTACAATGAGCAGTTCTTC. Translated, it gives CASSQEEGYNEQFF.

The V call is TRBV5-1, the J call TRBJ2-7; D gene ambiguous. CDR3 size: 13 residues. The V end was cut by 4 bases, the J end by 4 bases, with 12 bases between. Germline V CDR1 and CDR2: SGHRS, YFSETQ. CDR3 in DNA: TGCGCCAGCAGCGACGCACGCTCTTACGAGCAGTACTTC. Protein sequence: CASSDARSYEQYF.

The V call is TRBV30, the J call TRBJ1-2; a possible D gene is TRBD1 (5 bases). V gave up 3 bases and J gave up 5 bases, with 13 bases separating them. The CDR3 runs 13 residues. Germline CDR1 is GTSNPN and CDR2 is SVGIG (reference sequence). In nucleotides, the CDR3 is TGTGCCTGGAGAACGAAGACAGAGTATGGCTACACCTTC. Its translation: CAWRTKTEYGYTF.

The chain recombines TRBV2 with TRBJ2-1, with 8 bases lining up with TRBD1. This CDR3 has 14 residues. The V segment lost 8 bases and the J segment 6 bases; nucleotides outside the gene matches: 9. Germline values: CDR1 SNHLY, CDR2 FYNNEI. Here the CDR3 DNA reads TGTGCCAGCCACCAAGGACAGGGCTTCAATGAGCAGTTCTTC. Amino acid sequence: CASHQGQGFNEQFF. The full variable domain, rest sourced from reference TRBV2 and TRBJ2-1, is EPEVTQTPSHQVTQMGQEVILRCVPISNHLYFYWYRQILGQKVEFLVSFYNNEISEKSEIFDDQFSVERPDGSNFTLKIRSTKLEDSAMYFCASHQGQGFNEQFFGPGTRLTVL.

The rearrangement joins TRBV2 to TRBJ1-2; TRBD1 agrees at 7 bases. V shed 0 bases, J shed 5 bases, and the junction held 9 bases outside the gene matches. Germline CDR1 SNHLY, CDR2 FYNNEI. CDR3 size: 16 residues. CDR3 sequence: CASSEAPTGRRYGYTF. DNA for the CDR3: TGTGCCAGCAGTGAAGCGCCGACAGGGCGGCGGTATGGCTACACCTTC.

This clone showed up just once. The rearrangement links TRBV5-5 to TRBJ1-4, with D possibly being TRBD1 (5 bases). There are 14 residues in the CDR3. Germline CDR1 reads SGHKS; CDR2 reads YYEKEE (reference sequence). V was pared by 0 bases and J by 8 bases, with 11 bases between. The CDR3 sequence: CASSLEGMGEKLFF. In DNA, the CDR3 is TGTGCCAGCAGCTTGGAGGGGATGGGCGAAAAACTGTTTTTT.

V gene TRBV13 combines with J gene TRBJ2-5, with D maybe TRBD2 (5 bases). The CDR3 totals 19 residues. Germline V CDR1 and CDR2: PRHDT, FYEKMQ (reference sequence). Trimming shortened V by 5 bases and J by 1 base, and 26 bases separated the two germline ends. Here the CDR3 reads CASSESSADPGIFQETQYF. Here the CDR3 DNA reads TGTGCCAGCAGCGAATCTTCCGCGGACCCCGGGATCTTCCAAGAGACCCAGTACTTC.

Written as DNA, the CDR3 is TGCGCCAGCAGCTTTTGGGGGAATTCACCCCTCCACTTT. Its protein is CASSFWGNSPLHF. The rearrangement uses TRBV5-1 and TRBJ1-6; TRBD1 might be the D (5 bases). Germline CDR1 is SGHRS and CDR2 is YFSETQ. The V gene lost 2 bases and the J gene lost 7 bases, with 7 bases spanning the gap. This CDR3 is built from 13 residues.

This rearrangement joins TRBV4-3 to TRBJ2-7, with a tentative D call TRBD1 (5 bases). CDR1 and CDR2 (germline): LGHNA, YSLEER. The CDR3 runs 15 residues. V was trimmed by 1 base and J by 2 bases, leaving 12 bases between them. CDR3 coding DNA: TGCGCCAGCAGCCAAGGGGGCAGAGGAACCTACGAGCAGTACTTC. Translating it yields CASSQGGRGTYEQYF.

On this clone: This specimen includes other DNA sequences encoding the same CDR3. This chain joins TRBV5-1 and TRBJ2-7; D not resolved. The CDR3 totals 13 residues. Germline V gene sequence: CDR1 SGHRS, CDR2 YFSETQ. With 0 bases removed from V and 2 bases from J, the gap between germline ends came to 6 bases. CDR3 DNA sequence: TGCGCCAGCAGCTTGGATGGAACCTACGAGCAGTACTTC. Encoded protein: CASSLDGTYEQYF.

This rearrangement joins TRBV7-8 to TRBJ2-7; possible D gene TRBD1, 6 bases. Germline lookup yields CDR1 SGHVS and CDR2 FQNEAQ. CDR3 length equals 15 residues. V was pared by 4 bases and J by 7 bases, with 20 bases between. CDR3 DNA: TGTGCCAGCAGCTCCGCCGGGACAAGGGGGTGGGAGCAGTACTTC. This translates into CASSSAGTRGWEQYF.

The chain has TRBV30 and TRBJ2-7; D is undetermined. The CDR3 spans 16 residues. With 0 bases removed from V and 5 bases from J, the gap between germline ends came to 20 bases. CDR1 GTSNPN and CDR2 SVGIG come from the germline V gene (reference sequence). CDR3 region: CAWSVPFDGFNNEQYF. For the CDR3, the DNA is TGTGCCTGGAGTGTGCCCTTTGACGGGTTTAATAACGAGCAGTACTTC.

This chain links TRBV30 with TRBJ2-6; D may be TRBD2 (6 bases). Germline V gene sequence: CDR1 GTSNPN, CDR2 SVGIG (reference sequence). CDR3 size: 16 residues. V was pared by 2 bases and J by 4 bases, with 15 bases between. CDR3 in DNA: TGTGCCTGGAGTACGGGAGCGGGTCCCGGGGCCAACGTCCTGACTTTC. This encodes CAWSTGAGPGANVLTF. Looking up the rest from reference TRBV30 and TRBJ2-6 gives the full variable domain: SQTIHQWPATLVQPVGSPLSLECTVEGTSNPNLYWYRQAAGRGLQLLFYSVGIGQISSEVPQNLSASRPQDRQFILSSKKLLLSDSGFYLCAWSTGAGPGANVLTFGAGSRLTVL.

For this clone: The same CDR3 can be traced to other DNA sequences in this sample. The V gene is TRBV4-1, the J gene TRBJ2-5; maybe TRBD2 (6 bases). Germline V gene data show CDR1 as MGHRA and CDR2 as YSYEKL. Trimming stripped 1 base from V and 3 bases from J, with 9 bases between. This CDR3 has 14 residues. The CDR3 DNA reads TGCGCCAGCAGCCAAGTATTAGCGGAAGAGACCCAGTACTTC. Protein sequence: CASSQVLAEETQYF.

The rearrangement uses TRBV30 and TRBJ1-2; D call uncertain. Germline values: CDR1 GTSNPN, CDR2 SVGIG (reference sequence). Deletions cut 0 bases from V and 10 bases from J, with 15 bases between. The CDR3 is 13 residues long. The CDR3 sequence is CAWSVHGAVDYTF. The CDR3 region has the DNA TGTGCCTGGAGTGTACACGGCGCGGTTGACTACACCTTC.

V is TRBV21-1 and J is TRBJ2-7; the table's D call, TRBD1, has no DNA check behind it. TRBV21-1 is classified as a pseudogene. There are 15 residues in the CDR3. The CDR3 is CASSKAPDRGGEQYF. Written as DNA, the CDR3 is TGTGCCAGCAGCAAAGCTCCGGACAGGGGGGGCGAGCAGTACTTC.